This TCR beta chain stems from a study of regulatory T cells in long-lasting Graves disease (dated by TCRdb to the early 2020s). About the investigation overall: Newly diagnosed Graves' disease patients had taken antithyroid drugs for less than 3 months. A total of about 33 samples underwent TCR sequencing, from 13 patients with persistent Graves' disease and around 20 patients with newly diagnosed Graves' disease. The study took place in China and was registered as a clinical trial. This study used TCR sequencing and RNA sequencing of peripheral blood to compare persistent Graves' disease patients against newly diagnosed Graves' disease patients.

This clonotype was picked up many times. Its antigen is unknown. Nothing much larger sits one base from this clone, and base qualities are not available. The intended sense of this specimen's time point label: newly diagnosed GD, antithyroid drugs for less than 3 months. For both TCR sequencing and RNA sequencing, RNA was extracted from PBMCs using TRIzol. Graves' disease was diagnosed according to American Thyroid Association guidelines. Patients were recruited from an endocrinology department in Xi'an, China. Each patient gave 8.5 to 9.5 milliliters of peripheral blood, collected in an EDTA anticoagulant tube. Ficoll Paque Plus density gradient separation was used to isolate PBMCs, and no further T cell sorting was performed. An Agilent 2100 Bioanalyzer and agarose gel were used to check RNA quality, while a NanoDrop 2000 measured RNA concentration. Counted from cysteine to phenylalanine, this CDR3 has 15 amino acids. Only the CDR3 portion is preserved as DNA: 45 bases, with reading frame beginning at the first base. The germline V gene provides CDR1 MNHNS and CDR2 SASEGT. V and J are trimmed by 7 bases and 0 bases, and the gene matches miss 6 bases of the junction.

Summary of the overall study and its limitations: Sequencing and analysis were limited to the TCR beta chain. More public clonotypes were shared among persistent patients (roughly 2,900) than among newly diagnosed patients (966). Preferential use of TRBV28, TRBJ1-2 and TRBJ2-5 was observed in persistent disease, whereas TRBV20-1 and TRBJ2-1 were favored in newly diagnosed disease. Only peripheral blood was studied, because thyroid tissue, the primary lesion, was inaccessible. The authors noted that the small sample size was a limitation that may lower accuracy. Compared with newly diagnosed patients, persistent Graves' disease patients had lower TCR Shannon entropy and fewer highly expanded clones, which suggests clonal expansion.

Receptor amplification or capture employed multiplex PCR. The sequencing machine was an Illumina HiSeq 4000. CDR3 regions were amplified by Arm-PCR with iRepertoire HTBI primers to construct TCR beta libraries. PCR products were gel purified before sequencing. For the original study's pipeline: Across samples, some 62 TRBV and roughly 15 TRBJ segments were identified and used for gene usage analysis of CDR3 amino acid clonotypes. Filtered high-quality paired reads were merged into contigs using COPE and FqMerger. BLAST was used to align contigs to IMGT TRBV, TRBD and TRBJ reference genes, and CDR3 was defined according to IMGT. Any clonotype with a frequency above 0.1% was counted as a highly expanded clone. Repertoire diversity was measured by Shannon entropy, and V-J evenness by the Gini coefficient. A clonotype was considered public if more than one individual shared it. TCRdb reprocessed the public reads (quality trimming at Q25 with fastp, clone calling with MiXCR) and kept in-frame beta chains. One record per CDR3 amino acid sequence lists the most common genes and DNA. The V and J calls here are based on TCRdb, not the publication. The sample table shows roughly 500,000 distinct CDR3 sequences, and approximately 13% are seen once. Roughly a tenth of the sample belongs to the ten largest clones.

These data also featured in a second study, about T cells in Graves' hyperthyroidism and ophthalmopathy. From the second report: Graves' hyperthyroidism was defined as stable when no progression to ophthalmopathy occurred over 18 months of follow-up. Hyperthyroidism patients were newly diagnosed, had a disease duration of under 2 months, and were aged 18 to 65 years. Exclusion was applied to patients with uncontrolled infections, other autoimmune diseases, pregnancy or lactation. Diagnoses were established on the basis of clinical symptoms, serum thyroxine and TRAb, thyroid ultrasound, and orbital computed tomography. The first round of RT-PCR for the TCR CDR3 was performed with the HTBI primer set and the Qiagen OneStep RT-PCR kit. Most expanded thyroid clonotypes (frequency above 0.001) were also found in blood, which suggests that blood repertoires may mirror thyroid immune responses. In cross-validation, a model built on a 13 V-J signature told ophthalmopathy apart from stable hyperthyroidism with 85% to 90% sensitivity and 81% to 82% specificity, and in testing the same model reached 80%/75%. In validation, progression to ophthalmopathy was predicted by the model with 70.59% sensitivity and around 76% specificity, a median of roughly six months before onset. TCR V-J signatures able to tell the groups apart were searched for in a discovery cohort of some 97 patients, of whom roughly 42 had Graves' ophthalmopathy and about 60 had stable Graves' hyperthyroidism. An independent validation cohort of under 20 hyperthyroidism patients and 17 patients who later progressed to ophthalmopathy tested prospective prediction of ophthalmopathy. The 100 or so discovery patients were randomly split 7:3 into training and test sets. Thyroid tissue and blood T-cell repertoires from roughly six Graves' hyperthyroidism patients were also compared in the study. Once sampling was done, hyperthyroidism patients were given methimazole at a starting dose of 30 mg daily, whereas ophthalmopathy patients were given high-dose intravenous methylprednisolone. Libraries were constructed in a second round of multiplex PCR, after which size selection and purification were carried out. Libraries were sequenced paired-end with 100 bp reads on an Illumina HiSeq2000. SOAPnuke was used to process the raw data, with reads discarded if the reads contained adapters or uncalled bases, had a mean Phred below 15, or lacked an exact constant-primer or identifier match. COPE v1.2.5 was used to merge high-quality paired reads, and clonotypes were defined as unique nucleotide sequences. MiTCR v1.1 was used to align clonotypes to the IMGT TRBV, TRBD and TRBJ reference segments. The analysis included only V-J combinations with a frequency above 0.0001, which together covered approximately 99% of the repertoires. A TCS score was defined as the ratio between F50 (clonal expansion) and ExV (chaos), using BLOSUM62-based TCRdist between CDR3 peptides within each V-J. Welch's t-statistics and random forest reduced some 510 V-J features to about 12, which were used in a naive Bayes classifier (R e1071). No statistical method was used to set the sample size in advance, and investigators knew the group allocation. The paper reports TCR Vbeta CDR3 sequencing of 130 to 150 peripheral blood samples: over 40 ophthalmopathy, 70 to 85 hyperthyroidism and about 17 progressor patients.

The V and J segments used are TRBV6-1 and TRBJ1-5; 7 nucleotides in the junction match TRBD1. The source of this sequence is a man aged 30 to 45 with Graves disease. Donor details come from another sample of the same person, matched by shared clones. This specimen consisted of peripheral blood mononuclear cells (PBMCs), obtained at new diagnosis, from a patient treated with antithyroid drugs. The sequence in DNA is TGTGCCAGCACCAGGGGGGATTATAGCAATCAGCCCCAGCATTTT. The translation is CASTRGDYSNQPQHF.